This TCR beta chain derives from a study of graft-versus-host responses after intestinal transplantation. Study-wide findings and caveats: Recipient marrow harbored GvH clones, some of which surfaced first in ileum or blood. Allografts carried high graft-versus-host to host-versus-graft clonal ratios in patients having graft-donor T cell macrochimerism.

Germline-derived CDR1 and CDR2 are MNHNS and SASEGT. CDR3 length: 15 amino acids. The germline V and J ends were trimmed by 3 bases and 4 bases, with 13 bases remaining between them. Measured with immunoSEQ multiplex PCR; TCRdb has only the in-frame clones, and not every one. The data contain approximately 88,000 clones, roughly 90% of them singletons. Details on this clone: Antigen: not known.

The input for sequencing was unstimulated CD4+ T cells sorted from spleen or lymph node cells, taken before intestinal transplant. The receptor comes from a human donor who received an intestinal transplant. The rearrangement uses TRBV6-1 and TRBJ1-5, with D uncertain. The DNA of the CDR3 is TGTGCCAGCAGTGAGTCTCTAGGAGGTAATCAGCCCCAGCATTTT. This translates into CASSESLGGNQPQHF.